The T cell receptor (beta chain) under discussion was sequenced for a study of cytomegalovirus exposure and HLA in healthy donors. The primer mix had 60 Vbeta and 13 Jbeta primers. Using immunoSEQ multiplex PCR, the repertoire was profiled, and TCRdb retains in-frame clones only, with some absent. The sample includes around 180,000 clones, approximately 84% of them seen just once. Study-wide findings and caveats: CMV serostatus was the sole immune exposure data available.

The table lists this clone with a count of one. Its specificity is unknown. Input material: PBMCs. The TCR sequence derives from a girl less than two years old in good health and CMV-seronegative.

This CDR3 is CASQRTPHAWGYTF. CDR3 coding DNA: TGTGCCAGCCAAAGAACCCCACATGCTTGGGGCTACACCTTC. J is TRBJ1-2 and V is TRBV7-9; no reliable D call. Germline values: CDR1 SEHNR, CDR2 FQNEAQ (reference sequence). Trimming took 8 bases from V and 8 from J, leaving 21 bases between them. The length of the CDR3 is 14 residues.